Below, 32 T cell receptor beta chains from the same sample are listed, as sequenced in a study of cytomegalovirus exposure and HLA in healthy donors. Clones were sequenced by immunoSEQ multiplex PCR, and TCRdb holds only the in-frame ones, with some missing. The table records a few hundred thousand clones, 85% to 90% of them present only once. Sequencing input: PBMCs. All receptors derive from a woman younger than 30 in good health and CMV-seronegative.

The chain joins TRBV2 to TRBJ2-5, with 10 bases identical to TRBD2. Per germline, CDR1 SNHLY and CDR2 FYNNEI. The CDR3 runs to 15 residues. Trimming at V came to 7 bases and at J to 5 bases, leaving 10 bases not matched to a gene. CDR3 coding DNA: TGTGCCAGCACGCTAGCGGGAGTAGTGACTGAGACCCAGTACTTC. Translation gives CASTLAGVVTETQYF.

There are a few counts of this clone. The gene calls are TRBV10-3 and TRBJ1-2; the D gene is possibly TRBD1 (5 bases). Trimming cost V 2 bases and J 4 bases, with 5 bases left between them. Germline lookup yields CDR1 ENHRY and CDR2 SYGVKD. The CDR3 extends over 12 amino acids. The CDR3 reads CAISEDSYGYTF. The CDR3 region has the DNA TGTGCCATCAGTGAGGACAGCTATGGCTACACCTTC.

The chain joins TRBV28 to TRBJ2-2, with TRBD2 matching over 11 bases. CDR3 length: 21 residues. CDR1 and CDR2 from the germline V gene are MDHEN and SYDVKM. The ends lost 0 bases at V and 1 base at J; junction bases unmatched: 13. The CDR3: CASSLWSLAGGLKGNTGELFF. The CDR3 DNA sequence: TGTGCCAGCAGTTTATGGTCTCTAGCGGGAGGCTTAAAAGGGAACACCGGGGAGCTGTTTTTT.

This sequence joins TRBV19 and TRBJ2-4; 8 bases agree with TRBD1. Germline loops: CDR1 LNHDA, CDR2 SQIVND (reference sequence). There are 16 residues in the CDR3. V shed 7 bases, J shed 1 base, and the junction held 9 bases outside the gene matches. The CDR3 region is CASNPTGVVAKNIQYF. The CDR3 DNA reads TGTGCCAGTAACCCGACAGGGGTCGTGGCCAAAAACATTCAGTACTTC.

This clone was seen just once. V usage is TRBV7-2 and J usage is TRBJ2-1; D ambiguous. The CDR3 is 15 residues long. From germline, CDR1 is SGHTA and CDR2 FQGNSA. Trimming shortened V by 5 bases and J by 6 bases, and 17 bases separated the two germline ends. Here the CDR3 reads CASSLTNQRPNEQFF. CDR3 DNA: TGTGCCAGCAGCCTAACAAACCAGAGGCCCAATGAGCAGTTCTTC.

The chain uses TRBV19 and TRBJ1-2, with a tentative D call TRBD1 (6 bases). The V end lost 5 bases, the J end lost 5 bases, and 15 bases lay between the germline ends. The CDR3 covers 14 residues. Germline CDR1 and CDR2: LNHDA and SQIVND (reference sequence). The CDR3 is CASSSTQGLYGYTF. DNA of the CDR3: TGTGCCAGTAGTTCAACCCAGGGGCTTTATGGCTACACCTTC. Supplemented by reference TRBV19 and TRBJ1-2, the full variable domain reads DGGITQSPKYLFRKEGQNVTLSCEQNLNHDAMYWYRQDPGQGLRLIYYSQIVNDFQKGDIAEGYSVSREKKESFPLTVTSAQKNPTAFYLCASSSTQGLYGYTFGSGTRLTVV.

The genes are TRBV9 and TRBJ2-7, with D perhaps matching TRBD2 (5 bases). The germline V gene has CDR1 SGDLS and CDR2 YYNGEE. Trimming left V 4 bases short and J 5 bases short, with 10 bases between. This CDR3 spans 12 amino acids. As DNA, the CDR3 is TGTGCCAGCAGCCCCTCCGGGAACGAGCAGTACTTC. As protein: CASSPSGNEQYF.

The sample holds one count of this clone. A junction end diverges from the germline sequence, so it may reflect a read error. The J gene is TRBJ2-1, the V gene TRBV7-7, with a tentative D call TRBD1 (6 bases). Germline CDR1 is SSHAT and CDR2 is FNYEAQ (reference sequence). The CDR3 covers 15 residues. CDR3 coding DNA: TGTGCTAGCAGCTTAATACAGGGTGCTTACAATGAGCAGTTCTTC. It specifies CASSLIQGAYNEQFF.

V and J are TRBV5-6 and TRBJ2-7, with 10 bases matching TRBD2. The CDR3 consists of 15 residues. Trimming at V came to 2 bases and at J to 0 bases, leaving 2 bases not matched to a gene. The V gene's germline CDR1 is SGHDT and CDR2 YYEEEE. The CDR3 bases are TGTGCCAGCAGCTTTACTAGCGGGGCCTCCTACGAGCAGTACTTC. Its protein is CASSFTSGASYEQYF.

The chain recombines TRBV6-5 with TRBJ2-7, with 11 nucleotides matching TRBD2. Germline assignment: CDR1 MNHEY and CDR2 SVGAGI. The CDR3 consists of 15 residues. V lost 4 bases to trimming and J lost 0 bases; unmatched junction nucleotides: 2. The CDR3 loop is CASSLAGGSSYEQYF. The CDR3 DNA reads TGTGCCAGCAGTTTAGCGGGAGGGAGCTCCTACGAGCAGTACTTC.

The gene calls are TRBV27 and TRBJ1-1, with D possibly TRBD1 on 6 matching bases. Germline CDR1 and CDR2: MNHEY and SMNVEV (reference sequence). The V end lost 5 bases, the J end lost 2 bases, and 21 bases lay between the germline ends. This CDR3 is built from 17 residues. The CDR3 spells CASSTNQPGRGNTEAFF. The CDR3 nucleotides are TGTGCCAGCAGTACTAACCAACCGGGCAGGGGAAACACTGAAGCTTTCTTT.

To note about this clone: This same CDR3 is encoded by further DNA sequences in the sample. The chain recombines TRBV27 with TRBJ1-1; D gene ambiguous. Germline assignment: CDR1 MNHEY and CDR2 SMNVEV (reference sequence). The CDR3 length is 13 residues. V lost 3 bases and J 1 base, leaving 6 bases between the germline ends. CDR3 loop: CASSFSGNTEAFF. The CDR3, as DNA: TGTGCCAGCAGTTTTTCGGGGAACACTGAAGCTTTCTTT.

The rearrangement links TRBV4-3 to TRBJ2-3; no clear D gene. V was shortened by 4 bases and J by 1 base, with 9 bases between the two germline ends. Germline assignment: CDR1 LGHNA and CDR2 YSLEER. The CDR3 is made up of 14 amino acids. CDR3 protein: CASSPNRGTDTQYF. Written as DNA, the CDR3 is TGCGCCAGCAGCCCGAACCGGGGCACAGATACGCAGTATTTT.

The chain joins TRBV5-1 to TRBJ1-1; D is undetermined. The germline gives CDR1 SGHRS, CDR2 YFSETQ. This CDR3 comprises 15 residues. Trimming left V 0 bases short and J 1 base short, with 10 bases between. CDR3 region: CASSLGVAGNTEAFF. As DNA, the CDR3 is TGCGCCAGCAGCTTGGGAGTTGCAGGGAACACTGAAGCTTTCTTT.

CDR3 bases: TGCAGCGTTGAGGGCCAACTCACGAACACTGAAGCTTTCTTT. Amino acid sequence: CSVEGQLTNTEAFF. The rearrangement links TRBV29-1 to TRBJ1-1; D call uncertain. V lost 3 bases and J 1 base, leaving 12 bases between the germline ends. CDR3 length: 14 residues. Germline loops: CDR1 SQVTM, CDR2 ANQGSEA. The variable domain in full, with the rest retrieved from reference TRBV29-1 and TRBJ1-1, is SAVISQKPSRDICQRGTSLTIQCQVDSQVTMMFWYRQQPGQSLTLIATANQGSEATYESGFVIDKFPISRPNLTFSTLTVSNMSPEDSSIYLCSVEGQLTNTEAFFGQGTRLTVV.

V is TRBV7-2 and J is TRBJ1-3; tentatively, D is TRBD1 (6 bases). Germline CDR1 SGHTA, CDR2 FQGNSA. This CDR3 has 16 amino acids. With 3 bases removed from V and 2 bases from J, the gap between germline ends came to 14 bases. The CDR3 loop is CASSFAPGVAGNTIYF. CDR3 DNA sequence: TGTGCCAGCAGCTTTGCCCCAGGGGTCGCTGGAAACACCATATATTTT. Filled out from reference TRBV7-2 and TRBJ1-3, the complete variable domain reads GAGVSQSPSNKVTEKGKDVELRCDPISGHTALYWYRQSLGQGLEFLIYFQGNSAPDKSGLPSDRFSAERTGGSVSTLTIQRTQQEDSAVYLCASSFAPGVAGNTIYFGEGSWLTVV.

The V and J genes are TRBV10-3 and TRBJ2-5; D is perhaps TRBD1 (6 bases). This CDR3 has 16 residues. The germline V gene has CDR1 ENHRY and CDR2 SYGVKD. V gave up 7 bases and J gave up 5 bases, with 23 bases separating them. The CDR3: CAITDDRKALLETQYF. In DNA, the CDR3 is TGTGCCATCACTGACGACAGGAAGGCCCTCTTGGAGACCCAGTACTTC.

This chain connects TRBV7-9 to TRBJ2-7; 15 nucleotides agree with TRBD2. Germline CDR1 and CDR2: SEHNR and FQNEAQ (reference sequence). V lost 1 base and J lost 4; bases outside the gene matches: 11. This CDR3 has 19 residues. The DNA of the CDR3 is TGTGCCAGCAGCTTAGTCCTTGGACTAGCGGGAGGGCCTTCTTACGAGCAGTACTTC. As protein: CASSLVLGLAGGPSYEQYF.

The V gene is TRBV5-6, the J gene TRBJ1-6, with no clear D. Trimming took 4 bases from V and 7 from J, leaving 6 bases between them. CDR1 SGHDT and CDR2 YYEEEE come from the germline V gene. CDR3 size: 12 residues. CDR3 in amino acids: CASSAMNSPLHF. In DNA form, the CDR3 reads TGTGCCAGCAGCGCTATGAATTCACCCCTCCACTTT. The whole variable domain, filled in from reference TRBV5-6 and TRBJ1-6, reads DAGVTQSPTHLIKTRGQQVTLRCSPKSGHDTVSWYQQALGQGPQFIFQYYEEEERQRGNFPDRFSGHQFPNYSSELNVNALLLGDSALYLCASSAMNSPLHFGNGTRLTVT.

The CDR3 sequence: CASSKSGTGANYEQYF. The CDR3, as DNA: TGTGCCAGCAGTAAATCCGGGACAGGGGCTAACTACGAGCAGTACTTC. The chain links TRBV28 to TRBJ2-7, with 10 bases identical to TRBD1. J was trimmed by 3 bases and V by 5 bases; bases with no gene match: 10. This CDR3 spans 16 amino acids. The germline CDR1 and CDR2 sequences are MDHEN and SYDVKM.

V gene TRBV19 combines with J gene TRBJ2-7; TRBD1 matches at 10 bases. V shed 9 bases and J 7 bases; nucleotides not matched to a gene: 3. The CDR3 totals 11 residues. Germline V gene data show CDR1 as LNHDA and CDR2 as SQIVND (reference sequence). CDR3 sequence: CARDRGREQYF. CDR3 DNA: TGTGCCAGGGACAGGGGGAGAGAGCAGTACTTC.

CDR3 coding DNA: TGTGCCAGCAGCGTAGTGGGGACTACCACAGATACGCAGTATTTT. It yields the protein CASSVVGTTTDTQYF. V gene TRBV9 combines with J gene TRBJ2-3, with 7 nucleotides matching TRBD2. Germline CDR1 SGDLS, CDR2 YYNGEE. V was pared by 0 bases and J by 2 bases, with 3 bases of the junction left unmatched. The CDR3 sequence is 15 residues long.

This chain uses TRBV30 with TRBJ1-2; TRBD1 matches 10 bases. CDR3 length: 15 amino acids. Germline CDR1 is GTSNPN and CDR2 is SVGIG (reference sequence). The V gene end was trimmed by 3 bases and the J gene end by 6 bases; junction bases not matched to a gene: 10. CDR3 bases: TGTGCCTGGAGCCTTATACCGGGACAGGGGAATGGCTACACCTTC. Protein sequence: CAWSLIPGQGNGYTF. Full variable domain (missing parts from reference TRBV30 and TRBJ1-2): SQTIHQWPATLVQPVGSPLSLECTVEGTSNPNLYWYRQAAGRGLQLLFYSVGIGQISSEVPQNLSASRPQDRQFILSSKKLLLSDSGFYLCAWSLIPGQGNGYTFGSGTRLTVV.

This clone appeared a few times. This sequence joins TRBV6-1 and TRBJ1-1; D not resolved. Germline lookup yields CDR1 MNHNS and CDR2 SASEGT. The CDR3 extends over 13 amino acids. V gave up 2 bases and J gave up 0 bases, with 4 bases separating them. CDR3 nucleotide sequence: TGTGCCAGCAGTGAATACATGAACACTGAAGCTTTCTTT. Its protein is CASSEYMNTEAFF.

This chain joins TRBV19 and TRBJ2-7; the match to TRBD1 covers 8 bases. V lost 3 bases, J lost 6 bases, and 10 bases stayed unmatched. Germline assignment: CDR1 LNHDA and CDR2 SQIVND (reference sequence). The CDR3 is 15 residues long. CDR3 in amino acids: CASSIIRTGPSEQYF. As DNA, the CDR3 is TGTGCCAGTAGTATTATTAGGACAGGGCCCTCCGAGCAGTACTTC.

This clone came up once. CDR3 loop: CASSFEGRGYTF. As DNA, the CDR3 is TGTGCCAGCAGTTTCGAGGGTCGTGGCTACACCTTC. V is TRBV28 and J is TRBJ1-2; the D is unclear. Germline V gene data show CDR1 as MDHEN and CDR2 as SYDVKM. There are 12 residues in the CDR3. V lost 3 bases to trimming and J lost 7 bases, with 9 bases between them.

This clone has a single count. The CDR3 nucleotides are TGCGCCAGCAGCCAGTATCTTAGCCCGTACGAAAAACTGTTTTTT. As protein: CASSQYLSPYEKLFF. The chain recombines TRBV4-1 with TRBJ1-4; D is unresolved. Germline CDR1 is MGHRA and CDR2 is YSYEKL. V gave up 3 bases and J gave up 8 bases, with 16 bases separating them. The CDR3 has 15 residues.

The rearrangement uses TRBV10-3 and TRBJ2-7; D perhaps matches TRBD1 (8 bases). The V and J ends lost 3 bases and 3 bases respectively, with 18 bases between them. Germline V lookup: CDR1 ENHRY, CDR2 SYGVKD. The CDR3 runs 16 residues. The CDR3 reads CAISDSGGGRGYEQYF. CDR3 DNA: TGTGCCATCAGTGACTCAGGGGGCGGGAGAGGCTACGAGCAGTACTTC.

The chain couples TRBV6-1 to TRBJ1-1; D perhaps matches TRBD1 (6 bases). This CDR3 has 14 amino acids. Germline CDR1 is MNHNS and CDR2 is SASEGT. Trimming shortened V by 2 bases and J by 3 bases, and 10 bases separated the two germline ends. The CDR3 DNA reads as TGTGCCAGCAGTGAATTACAGGGAGACACTGAAGCTTTCTTT. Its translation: CASSELQGDTEAFF.

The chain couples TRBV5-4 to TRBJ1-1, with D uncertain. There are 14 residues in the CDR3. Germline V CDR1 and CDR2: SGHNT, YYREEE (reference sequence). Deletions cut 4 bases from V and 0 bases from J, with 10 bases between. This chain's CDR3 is CASSIPTVNTEAFF. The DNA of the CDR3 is TGTGCCAGCAGCATCCCCACAGTGAACACTGAAGCTTTCTTT.

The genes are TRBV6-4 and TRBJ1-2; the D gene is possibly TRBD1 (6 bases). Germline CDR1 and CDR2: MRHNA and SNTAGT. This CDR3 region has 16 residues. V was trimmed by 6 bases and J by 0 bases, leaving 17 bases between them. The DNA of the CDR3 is TGTGCCAGCAGGGAGACAGGTGCCGGTTCTAACTATGGCTACACCTTC. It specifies CASRETGAGSNYGYTF.

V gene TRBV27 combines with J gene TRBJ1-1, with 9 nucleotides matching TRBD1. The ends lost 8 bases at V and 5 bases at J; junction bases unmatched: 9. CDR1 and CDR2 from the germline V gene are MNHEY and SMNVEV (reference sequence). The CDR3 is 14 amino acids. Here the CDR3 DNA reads TGTGCCAGCGTGCGAACAGGGGGCAGTACTGAAGCTTTCTTT. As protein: CASVRTGGSTEAFF.